This T cell receptor beta chain was recovered during a study of shared clonotypes between healthy human individuals. The overall study: Per donor, CD8 memory used one plate, CD8 naive used two, CD4 memory used three and CD4 naive used three. Broader study findings: The study's rarefaction showed incomplete sorted-subset sequencing despite large depth.

Sequenced by immunoSEQ multiplex PCR; TCRdb stores in-frame clones only, minus some. This sample has 330,000 or so clones, with around 74% found just once. The germline V gene has CDR1 MGHDK and CDR2 SYGVNS. This CDR3 contains 15 residues. On this clone: Its antigen is as yet unknown. The junction does not match germline at one end; this may be a read error. At the DNA level, this CDR3 is encoded by other sequences in the same sample as well.

The source of this sequence is a man aged 25 to 45 in good health. The sequenced material came from memory CD4+ T cells sorted from blood. Noted subset: CD45RA-negative fraction. The chain uses TRBV25-1 and TRBJ2-7; tentative D call: TRBD2 (6 bases). The CDR3: CASSDTGTEPYEQYF. In nucleotides, the CDR3 is TGCGCCAGCAGTGATACCGGGACTGAGCCCTACGAGCAGTACTTC.